Presented here are 19 T cell receptor beta chains from one specimen sequenced in a study of T-cell reconstitution after alpha-beta-depleted transplantation in children. Unique molecular identifiers were incorporated into the prepared TCRbeta library. One entry per CDR3 protein results from TCRdb running MiXCR on the PCR reads. The sample shows about 90,000 distinct CDR3 sequences, about 14% of them seen only once. The sequencing here drew on PBMCs, mostly from graft donor cells, taken 180 days after TCRalphabeta/CD19-depleted stem cell transplant. These receptors were collected from a male patient between 2 and 9 years old who had a stem cell transplant for acute lymphoblastic leukemia, so the T cells may come from the graft donor.

The V call is TRBV20-1, the J call TRBJ2-5; 11 nucleotides agree with TRBD2. The V gene's germline CDR1 is DFQATT and CDR2 SNEGSKA (reference sequence). The CDR3 consists of 13 residues. The V gene end was trimmed by 5 bases and the J gene end by 4 bases; junction bases not matched to a gene: 3. CDR3 amino acids: CSAATSGVETQYF. The CDR3 bases are TGCAGTGCTGCGACTAGCGGGGTAGAGACCCAGTACTTC.

This clonotype was recorded a few times. The chain has TRBV3-1 and TRBJ2-3, with 11 bases that match TRBD2. This CDR3 is 15 amino acids long. CDR1 and CDR2 from the germline V gene are LGHDT and YNNKEL (reference sequence). The V and J ends lost 5 bases and 2 bases, in that order; junction bases with no gene match: 3. The CDR3 DNA is TGTGCCAGCAGCTTGGGACTAGCGGACACAGATACGCAGTATTTT. This translates into CASSLGLADTDTQYF.

This clonotype was counted only a few times. The chain joins TRBV10-3 to TRBJ2-3; 11 bases are shared with TRBD2. The germline V gene has CDR1 ENHRY and CDR2 SYGVKD. Unmatched junction bases numbered 8, after V lost 10 bases and J lost 2 bases. The CDR3 loop spans 15 amino acids. The CDR3 here is CATQLGLAVTDTQYF. DNA of the CDR3: TGTGCCACCCAACTGGGACTAGCGGTCACAGATACGCAGTATTTT.

This chain connects TRBV10-3 to TRBJ2-1; a weak D match, TRBD1 (5 bases). CDR1 is ENHRY, CDR2 SYGVKD, per germline. The CDR3 is made up of 18 amino acids. Deletions cut 0 bases from V and 0 bases from J, with 15 bases between. CDR3 residues: CAISESSKAGHSYNEQFF. CDR3 sequence (DNA): TGTGCCATCAGTGAGTCATCTAAGGCAGGACACTCCTACAATGAGCAGTTCTTC.

The J gene is TRBJ2-2, the V gene TRBV7-7; 8 bases are a match to TRBD1. CDR3 length: 13 residues. V shed 4 bases, J shed 9 bases, and the junction held 4 bases outside the gene matches. The germline V gene has CDR1 SSHAT and CDR2 FNYEAQ (reference sequence). CDR3 in DNA: TGTGCCAGCAGCTCCCGACAGGGGTGGGAGCTGTTTTTT. Its translation: CASSSRQGWELFF.

This chain links TRBV7-9 with TRBJ2-5; a possible D gene is TRBD1 (6 bases). V lost 5 bases to trimming and J lost 1 base, with 11 bases between them. Per the germline V gene, CDR1 is SEHNR and CDR2 is FQNEAQ (reference sequence). This CDR3 region has 14 residues. The CDR3 DNA follows: TGTGCCAGCAGCCAACAGGGTCTCCAAGAGACCCAGTACTTC. It codes for CASSQQGLQETQYF.

This clonotype has just a few counts. J is TRBJ1-2 and V is TRBV4-3; D unclear. Germline assignment: CDR1 LGHNA and CDR2 YSLEER. V gave up 0 bases and J gave up 0 bases, with 2 bases separating them. The CDR3 sequence is 13 residues long. The CDR3 coding sequence is TGCGCCAGCAGCCAAGACACTAACTATGGCTACACCTTC. The encoded protein is CASSQDTNYGYTF.

This clonotype appeared a few times. The V and J genes are TRBV27 and TRBJ1-1; D is possibly TRBD1 (5 bases). CDR1 is MNHEY and CDR2 is SMNVEV in the germline V gene (reference sequence). The V end lost 7 bases, the J end lost 0 bases, and 9 bases lay between the germline ends. The CDR3 length is 13 residues. CDR3 sequence reads: CASKDILNTEAFF. Here the CDR3 DNA reads TGTGCCAGCAAGGACATTTTGAACACTGAAGCTTTCTTT.

This clonotype was seen only a few times. CDR3 sequence: CSVPEGAGELFF. The CDR3 DNA reads as TGCAGCGTCCCCGAGGGGGCCGGGGAGCTGTTTTTT. The chain recombines TRBV29-1 with TRBJ2-2; tentative D call: TRBD1 (6 bases). CDR3 length equals 12 residues. V was shortened by 6 bases and J by 6 bases, with 11 bases between the two germline ends. The germline V gene encodes CDR1 SQVTM and CDR2 ANQGSEA.

V is TRBV5-1 and J is TRBJ1-1, with 9 bases identical to TRBD1. Germline-derived CDR1 and CDR2 are SGHRS and YFSETQ. V gave up 5 bases and J gave up 5 bases; unmatched junction bases: 7. The CDR3 is 14 residues long. CDR3 nucleotides: TGCGCCAGCAGGCGTGACAGGGGGAAGACTGAAGCTTTCTTT. Residues: CASRRDRGKTEAFF.

This clonotype turned up a few times. The genes are TRBV10-3 and TRBJ1-4, with D maybe TRBD1 (5 bases). Germline assignment: CDR1 ENHRY and CDR2 SYGVKD. V lost 2 bases to trimming and J lost 0 bases, with 13 bases between them. The CDR3 length is 17 residues. CDR3 sequence: CAISEPRDPTTNEKLFF. CDR3 coding DNA: TGTGCCATCAGTGAGCCTCGGGACCCAACAACTAATGAAAAACTGTTTTTT.

This clonotype has just a few counts. CDR3 loop: CASSAGTSGGAGEQFF. The CDR3 nucleotides read TGTGCCAGCAGTGCTGGGACTAGCGGGGGGGCTGGTGAGCAGTTCTTC. The chain combines TRBV2 with TRBJ2-1; 16 bases are shared with TRBD2. There are 16 residues in the CDR3. Germline loops: CDR1 SNHLY, CDR2 FYNNEI. Trimming cost V 4 bases and J 9 bases; bases outside gene matches: 6.

This clonotype was observed many times. V usage is TRBV12-3 or TRBV12-4 and J usage is TRBJ2-1; 11 nucleotides line up with TRBD2. The CDR3 is 14 amino acids. Trimming took 8 bases from V and 3 from J; bases not matched to a gene: 3. The CDR3 DNA follows: TGTGCCAGCTCACTAGCGGGGGTCTACAATGAGCAGTTCTTC. It specifies CASSLAGVYNEQFF.

The chain uses TRBV20-1 and TRBJ1-1; TRBD1 is a possible D gene (5 bases). CDR3 length: 14 amino acids. Germline V lookup: CDR1 DFQATT, CDR2 SNEGSKA (reference sequence). V lost 0 bases and J 3 bases, leaving 11 bases between the germline ends. The CDR3 loop reads CSARDPEGHTEAFF. CDR3 DNA: TGCAGTGCTAGAGATCCAGAGGGGCACACTGAAGCTTTCTTT.

This clonotype is judged medium-sized (0.01 to 0.1%). CDR3 coding DNA: TGTGCCAGCAGCCCCCTCCCGGATCTTGCAGCTGCAACTAATGAAAAACTGTTTTTT. It encodes CASSPLPDLAAATNEKLFF. V is TRBV7-9 and J is TRBJ1-4; D not resolved. The V end lost 5 bases, the J end lost 0 bases, and 22 bases lay between the germline ends. The CDR3 consists of 19 residues. The germline CDR1 and CDR2 sequences are SEHNR and FQNEAQ (reference sequence).

There are a few counts of this clonotype. At one end the junction does not follow the germline gene, possibly because of a read error. V is TRBV5-1 and J is TRBJ1-2; possible D gene TRBD1, 5 bases. The length of the CDR3 is 15 residues. Germline lookup yields CDR1 SGHRS and CDR2 YFSETQ. CDR3 protein: CASSLARGGDYGYTF. As DNA, the CDR3 is TGCGCCAGTAGCTTGGCTAGGGGAGGAGACTATGGCTACACCTTC.

Worth noting for this clonotype: At one end, the junction sequence differs from germline, possibly due to a read error. The chain carries TRBV20-1 and TRBJ2-3, with 10 bases matching TRBD2. This CDR3 spans 15 amino acids. CDR1 and CDR2 (germline): DFQATT, SNEGSKA (reference sequence). CDR3 residues: CSAMVVAGGGDTRYF. Here the CDR3 DNA reads TGCAGTGCTATGGTTGTAGCGGGGGGAGGGGATACGCGGTATTTT.

This clonotype was observed a handful of times. J is TRBJ2-5 and V is TRBV7-2, with D maybe TRBD2 (5 bases). Germline values: CDR1 SGHTA, CDR2 FQGNSA. This CDR3 is 14 amino acids long. V lost 1 base to trimming and J lost 4 bases, with 10 bases between them. CDR3: CASSLVGGAETQYF. CDR3 coding DNA: TGTGCCAGCAGCTTAGTTGGAGGCGCAGAGACCCAGTACTTC.

This clonotype was seen more than once but under ten times. The V gene is TRBV12-3 or TRBV12-4, the J gene TRBJ1-1, with a weak D call TRBD1 (6 bases). CDR3 length: 15 amino acids. The ends were cut back, 11 bases at V and 6 bases at J, with 25 bases in the middle. The CDR3 protein is CAGKKSGGRGAEAFF. As DNA, the CDR3 is TGTGCCGGAAAAAAATCCGGGGGCCGCGGGGCTGAAGCTTTCTTT.